This T cell receptor (beta chain) was captured in a study of cytomegalovirus exposure and HLA in healthy donors. The study ran its PCR with 60 Vbeta and 13 Jbeta primers. Using immunoSEQ multiplex PCR, the repertoire was profiled, and TCRdb retains in-frame clones only, with some absent. The repertoire table contains some 84,000 clones. On this clone itself: Its target is not known.

Overall study findings and caveats: Among donors in an Asian-associated ancestry cluster, a later analysis reportedly found fewer N-insertions than the approximately 700-donor mean. Cytomegalovirus-associated TCR beta chains were listed, numbering 150 to 200. In all likelihood, a cluster of highly shared sequence variants was a sequencing artifact. Later analysis suggested links between common viral pathogens and several top significant clusters.

Germline V gene sequence: CDR1 SEHNR, CDR2 FQNEAQ (reference sequence). The CDR3 extends over 16 amino acids. V lost 1 base to trimming and J lost 7 bases, with 16 bases between them. The receptor was derived from a man aged 50-59 years in good health and CMV-seronegative. This chain uses TRBV7-9 with TRBJ1-4, with a weak D call TRBD1 (6 bases). The sequenced sample was PBMCs. This chain's CDR3 is CASSLEGGQRLEKLFF. In DNA, the CDR3 is TGTGCCAGCAGCTTAGAAGGGGGTCAGAGGCTTGAAAAACTGTTTTTT.